This TCR beta chain was obtained from a study of blood T cell repertoires in COVID-19. Overall study: Acute and convalescent COVID-19 samples came from the United States, Italy and Spain. Sample material is recorded as cDNA or gDNA derived from T cells, B-cell-depleted T cells, or PBMCs.

Original data processing: For nucleated cells, counts were estimated from reference gene primer amplification. Assay: immunoSEQ multiplex PCR; the TCRdb copy retains only in-frame clones and omits some. V and J calls and clone size come straight from that table; D and trimming were deduced from the DNA. Of around 460,000 clones in the sample, roughly 89% are singletons; the top ten hold 0.8% to 0.85%. This clone was seen just once. It was during active infection that Seattle patients were enrolled and then longitudinally followed. V lost 6 bases, J lost 2 bases, and 12 bases stayed unmatched. In germline, CDR1 is SNHLY, CDR2 FYNNEI. This CDR3 comprises 16 residues.

The receptor was isolated from a man aged 18 to 29 with COVID-19, enrolled during active disease. The genes are TRBV2 and TRBJ1-2, with 7 bases fitting TRBD1. Sequencing was performed on peripheral blood. The CDR3 here is CASRAEGQPQNYGYTF. In nucleotides, the CDR3 is TGTGCCAGCAGAGCTGAGGGACAGCCCCAAAACTATGGCTACACCTTC.